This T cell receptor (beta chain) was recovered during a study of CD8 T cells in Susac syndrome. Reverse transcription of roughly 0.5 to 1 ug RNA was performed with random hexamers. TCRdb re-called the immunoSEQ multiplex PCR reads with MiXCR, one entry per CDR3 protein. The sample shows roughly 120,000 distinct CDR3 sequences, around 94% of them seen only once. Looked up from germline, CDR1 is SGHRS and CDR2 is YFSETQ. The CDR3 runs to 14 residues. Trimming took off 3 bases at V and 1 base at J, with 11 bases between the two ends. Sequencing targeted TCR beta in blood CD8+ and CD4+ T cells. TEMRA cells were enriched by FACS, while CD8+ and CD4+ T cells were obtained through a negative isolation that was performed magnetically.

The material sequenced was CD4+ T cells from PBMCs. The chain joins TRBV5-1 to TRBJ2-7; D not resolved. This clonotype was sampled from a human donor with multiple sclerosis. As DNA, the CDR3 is TGCGCCAGCAGCTGGACGTCAGGTTCCTACGAGCAGTACTTC. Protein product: CASSWTSGSYEQYF.